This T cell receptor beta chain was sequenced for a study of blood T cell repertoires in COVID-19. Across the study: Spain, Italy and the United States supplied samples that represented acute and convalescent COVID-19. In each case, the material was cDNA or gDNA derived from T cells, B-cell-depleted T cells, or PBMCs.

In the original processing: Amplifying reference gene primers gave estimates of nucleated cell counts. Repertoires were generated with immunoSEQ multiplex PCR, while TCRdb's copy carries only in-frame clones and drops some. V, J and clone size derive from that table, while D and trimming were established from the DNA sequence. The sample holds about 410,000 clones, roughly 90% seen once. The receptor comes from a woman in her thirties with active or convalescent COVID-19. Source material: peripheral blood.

CDR3 in amino acids: CASSIRGTLYNEQFF. In nucleotides, the CDR3 is TGTGCCAGTAGTATACGAGGTACCCTTTACAATGAGCAGTTCTTC. The gene calls are TRBV19 and TRBJ2-1; D is undetermined. The CDR3 has 15 amino acids. Germline lookup yields CDR1 LNHDA and CDR2 SQIVND (reference sequence). V lost 2 bases to trimming and J lost 4 bases, with 12 bases between them.